This T cell receptor beta chain originates from a study of beta chain features in type 1 diabetes. The study reverse transcribed the entire isolated RNA, so it sequenced expressed TCRB transcripts. Using immunoSEQ multiplex PCR, the repertoire was profiled, and TCRdb retains in-frame clones only, with some absent. The sample includes about 360,000 clones, roughly 12% of them seen just once. This clone has a handful of counts. The CDR3 spans 13 residues. CDR1 and CDR2 from the germline V gene are SNHLY and FYNNEI. V shed 8 bases, J shed 7 bases, and the junction held 7 bases outside the gene matches. The chain carries TRBV2 and TRBJ1-5; TRBD1 aligns across 8 bases. Sequences were obtained from naive CD4+ T cells from blood. The source is a man between 18 and 35 years old in good health. The CDR3 reads CASHGQGRQPQHF. The CDR3 nucleotides read TGTGCCAGCCATGGACAGGGCAGGCAGCCCCAGCATTTT.